This T cell receptor (beta chain) comes out of a study of graft-versus-host responses after intestinal transplantation. Turning to the study itself: The study gave all recipients anti-thymocyte globulin induction, then tacrolimus and steroids for about 3 years. Study-wide results and caveats: Allografts of one patient group, those with graft-donor T cell macrochimerism, had high graft-versus-host to host-versus-graft clonal ratios.

This clone came up a few times. Its target is not known. The assay was immunoSEQ multiplex PCR, and TCRdb's table has in-frame clones only and misses some. This table has about 25,000 clones, approximately 93% appearing once. CDR3 length: 15 amino acids. Germline CDR1 SGDLS, CDR2 YYNGEE. Deletions cut 0 bases from V and 6 bases from J, with 12 bases between. The chain couples TRBV9 to TRBJ2-2; TRBD1 is a possible D gene (6 bases). The sequence was collected from a human patient who received an intestinal transplant, so some T cells may come from the graft donor. This specimen was PBMCs, taken 18 days after transplant. For the CDR3, the DNA is TGTGCCAGCAGCGTAGCCCAGGGGTACGCCGGGGAGCTGTTTTTT. It specifies CASSVAQGYAGELFF.